Listed here are 8 T cell receptor beta chains from one sample, sequenced in a study of T cells in Graves' hyperthyroidism and ophthalmopathy. The source material, RNA transcripts, was used to amplify TCR beta CDR3 regions. Initially, a first-round RT-PCR of the TCR CDR3 employed the HTBI primer set. TCRdb reprocessed the multiplex PCR reads with MiXCR, giving one entry per CDR3 protein. The sample holds a few hundred thousand distinct CDR3 sequences, roughly 18% seen once. Material: blood. The source is a woman in her 50s with Graves' hyperthyroidism.

This clonotype turned up a few times. V and J are TRBV27 and TRBJ2-3; 10 bases are a match to TRBD2. With V trimmed by 4 bases and J by 5 bases, 6 bases remained unmatched. The CDR3 is 15 amino acids. Germline-derived CDR1 and CDR2 are MNHEY and SMNVEV (reference sequence). The CDR3 DNA reads as TGTGCCAGCAGTTCCAGCGGGGGGGTTGGAGATACGCAGTATTTT. It is translated as CASSSSGGVGDTQYF.

The chain employs TRBV2 and TRBJ1-2, with no clear D. Deletions cut 7 bases from V and 4 bases from J, with 13 bases between. Germline V gives CDR1 SNHLY, CDR2 FYNNEI. The CDR3 covers 13 residues. CDR3 coding DNA: TGTGCCAGCACCCCCGAGGGCCTCTATGGCTACACCTTC. It codes for CASTPEGLYGYTF.

This clonotype was recorded a few times. The chain combines TRBV4-1 with TRBJ2-1; either TRBD1 or TRBD2 may supply D (6 bases each). The CDR3 totals 17 residues. The V gene's germline CDR1 is MGHRA and CDR2 YSYEKL. Trimming shortened V by 0 bases and J by 2 bases, and 14 bases separated the two germline ends. The CDR3 nucleotides are TGCGCCAGCAGCCAAGAACCAGGGGAGGTCCCCTACAATGAGCAGTTCTTC. Translated, it gives CASSQEPGEVPYNEQFF.

This clonotype was counted ten times or more. The V call is TRBV20-1, the J call TRBJ2-3, with 7 bases aligning to TRBD2. The V gene's germline CDR1 is DFQATT and CDR2 SNEGSKA (reference sequence). This CDR3 has 15 amino acids. Trimming took 5 bases from V and 0 from J; bases not matched to a gene: 8. Written as DNA, the CDR3 is TGCAGTGCTGCCTTTCGGGGGGATAGCACAGATACGCAGTATTTT. It yields the protein CSAAFRGDSTDTQYF.

This clonotype appeared a few times. The CDR3 region has the DNA TGTGCCAGCAGCCCCGGGAGGGACCAAGAGACCCAGTACTTC. It encodes CASSPGRDQETQYF. The chain combines TRBV11-3 with TRBJ2-5; TRBD2 matches 8 bases. Germline-derived CDR1 and CDR2 are SGHNT and YENEEA. The CDR3 extends over 14 amino acids. Trimming cost V 5 bases and J 0 bases; bases outside gene matches: 2.

The CDR3 protein is CASSQDQTYGNTIYF. CDR3 sequence (DNA): TGTGCCAGCAGCCAGGACCAGACCTATGGAAACACCATATATTTT. The gene calls are TRBV9 and TRBJ1-3; no definite D call. Germline CDR1 reads SGDLS; CDR2 reads YYNGEE. The CDR3 sequence is 15 residues long. V shed 4 bases and J shed 3 bases, with 14 bases lying between them.

In its sample, this clonotype was seen a few times. The CDR3 sequence is CASSPLYLAGVVGELFF. CDR3 sequence (DNA): TGTGCCAGCAGTCCCCTTTACCTAGCGGGAGTTGTCGGGGAGCTGTTTTTT. The gene calls are TRBV27 and TRBJ2-2; TRBD2 agrees at 10 bases. With 5 bases clipped from V and 7 bases from J, the junction kept 13 bases outside the gene matches. This CDR3 is built from 17 residues. CDR1 and CDR2 (germline): MNHEY, SMNVEV (reference sequence).

This clonotype turned up a few times. The chain combines TRBV19 with TRBJ2-1; 11 bases fit TRBD2. The length of the CDR3 is 16 residues. The V and J ends lost 5 bases and 5 bases, in that order; junction bases with no gene match: 8. Germline V gives CDR1 LNHDA, CDR2 SQIVND (reference sequence). The CDR3 spells CASSSTSGMIDNEQFF. Here the CDR3 DNA reads TGTGCCAGTAGTTCGACTAGCGGGATGATTGACAATGAGCAGTTCTTC.